This is a list of T cell receptor beta chains from one sample in a study of cytomegalovirus exposure and HLA in healthy donors. Sequencing was performed with immunoSEQ multiplex PCR; in TCRdb, only in-frame clones are kept and a portion is missing. Of around 210,000 clones listed, around 77% are singletons. The specimen sequenced was PBMCs. Every receptor here comes from a young woman in good health and CMV-seronegative. Both conserved end residues are part of each CDR3. The D gene is left open where the match is weak. Part of the rows lack a size; the others show once, few, many or a class for expanded clones.

CAISVGGRTEAFF	TGTGCCATCAGTGTGGGGGGACGGACTGAAGCTTTCTTT	NA	TRBV10-3	TRBJ1-1	few
CSVGHRGNEQFF	TGCAGCGTTGGTCATCGGGGGAATGAGCAGTTCTTC	NA	TRBV29-1	TRBJ2-1	NA
CASSQDTASGRVGQYF	TGCGCCAGCAGCCAAGATACGGCTAGCGGGAGAGTTGGCCAGTACTTC	TRBD2	TRBV4-1	TRBJ2-5	NA
CASRKQDRGGYGYTF	TGTGCCAGCAGAAAACAAGACAGGGGAGGGTATGGCTACACCTTC	TRBD1	TRBV6-5	TRBJ1-2	NA
CASSEALRIWGRATEAFF	TGTGCCAGCAGTGAAGCGCTTCGGATTTGGGGGCGCGCCACTGAAGCTTTCTTT	NA	TRBV6-1	TRBJ1-1	NA
CAISKIGGTEAFF	TGTGCCATCAGTAAAATAGGGGGCACTGAAGCTTTCTTT	NA	TRBV10-3	TRBJ1-1	few
CASSQPGQSSYNEQFF	TGCGCCAGCAGCCAGCCGGGACAGAGCTCCTACAATGAGCAGTTCTTC	TRBD1	TRBV4-1	TRBJ2-1	NA
CASSEWPPIGNTIYF	TGTGCCAGCAGCGAATGGCCCCCGATCGGAAACACCATATATTTT	NA	TRBV9	TRBJ1-3	NA
CASMYSYPTEAFF	TGTGCCAGTATGTACAGCTACCCCACTGAAGCTTTCTTT	NA	TRBV19	TRBJ1-1	NA
CAISEGGRNYEQYF	TGTGCCATCAGTGAAGGCGGGCGGAACTACGAGCAGTACTTC	NA	TRBV10-3	TRBJ2-7	NA
CASSVSGSPYYEQYF	TGTGCCAGCAGCGTTAGCGGGAGCCCCTACTACGAGCAGTACTTC	TRBD2	TRBV7-2	TRBJ2-7	NA
CAIRLAGGRTDTQYF	TGTGCCATCAGGCTAGCGGGAGGGCGCACAGATACGCAGTATTTT	TRBD2	TRBV10-3	TRBJ2-3	NA
CAISERGASSYNEQFF	TGTGCCATCAGTGAACGGGGTGCAAGCTCCTACAATGAGCAGTTCTTC	NA	TRBV10-3	TRBJ2-1	NA
CASSGNTIYF	TGTGCCAGCTCGGGAAACACCATATATTTT	NA	TRBV28	TRBJ1-3	NA
CASSSISYEQYF	TGTGCCAGCAGTTCCATTTCCTACGAGCAGTACTTC	NA	TRBV28	TRBJ2-7	NA
CASSSVGQGNEKLFF	TGTGCCAGCAGTTCAGTAGGACAGGGTAATGAAAAACTGTTTTTT	TRBD1	TRBV28	TRBJ1-4	NA
CASSLSVGGRSDTQYF	TGCGCCAGCAGCTTGTCAGTGGGGGGGCGGTCAGATACGCAGTATTTT	NA	TRBV5-1	TRBJ2-3	NA
CASSYDSGTGELFF	TGTGCCAGCAGTTACGACAGTGGCACCGGGGAGCTGTTTTTT	NA	TRBV6-5	TRBJ2-2	NA
CASSASGSGNTIYF	TGCGCCAGCAGTGCCTCGGGCTCTGGAAACACCATATATTTT	NA	TRBV10-1	TRBJ1-3	once
CASSAMTAQGEAFF	TGTGCCAGCAGTGCCATGACAGCCCAAGGTGAAGCTTTCTTT	NA	TRBV6-5	TRBJ1-1	once
CASSWAGTGDQPQHF	TGTGCCAGCAGTTGGGCCGGAACAGGGGATCAGCCCCAGCATTTT	TRBD1	TRBV6-5	TRBJ1-5	NA
CASSQLGGLSNEKLFF	TGCGCCAGCAGCCAACTAGGCGGGCTATCTAATGAAAAACTGTTTTTT	NA	TRBV4-1	TRBJ1-4	NA
CASSREGEQPQHF	TGTGCCAGCAGCAGGGAGGGCGAGCAGCCCCAGCATTTT	NA	TRBV7-9	TRBJ1-5	NA
CASSEVAGSQYF	TGTGCCAGCAGTGAGGTAGCGGGTTCGCAGTACTTC	TRBD2	TRBV2	TRBJ2-7	few
CATSRDLGHYTGELFF	TGTGCCACCAGCAGAGATCTGGGACATTACACCGGGGAGCTGTTTTTT	NA	TRBV15	TRBJ2-2	NA
CASSSEETGGVYEQYF	TGTGCCAGCAGTTCCGAGGAGACAGGGGGGGTCTACGAGCAGTACTTC	TRBD1	TRBV27	TRBJ2-7	few
CASSLKWSGESGEQYF	TGTGCCAGCAGCCTAAAGTGGTCAGGGGAATCGGGCGAGCAGTACTTC	NA	TRBV7-9	TRBJ2-7	NA
CSVGGAAEAFF	TGCAGCGTTGGTGGGGCGGCTGAAGCTTTCTTT	NA	TRBV29-1	TRBJ1-1	NA
CASSSGLAGAVETQYF	TGCGCCAGCAGCTCGGGACTAGCGGGAGCCGTAGAGACCCAGTACTTC	TRBD2	TRBV5-1	TRBJ2-5	few
CASSPRGGRSYNEQFF	TGTGCCAGCAGCCCCAGAGGGGGACGTTCCTACAATGAGCAGTTCTTC	NA	TRBV7-2	TRBJ2-1	NA
CASSLVGGDGYTF	TGCGCCAGCAGCTTGGTAGGGGGCGATGGCTACACCTTC	TRBD1	TRBV5-1	TRBJ1-2	NA
CASSLDQTYEQYF	TGTGCCAGCAGCTTGGACCAGACCTACGAGCAGTACTTC	NA	TRBV5-4	TRBJ2-7	NA
CASSSDRALFKQYF	TGTGCCAGCAGTTCTGACAGGGCTCTTTTCAAGCAGTACTTC	TRBD1	TRBV27	TRBJ2-7	NA
CASSPTTNEKLFF	TGTGCCAGCAGCCCCACAACTAATGAAAAACTGTTTTTT	NA	TRBV6-6	TRBJ1-4	NA
CASKVGQGSNQPQHF	TGTGCCAGCAAGGTAGGACAGGGGAGCAATCAGCCCCAGCATTTT	TRBD1	TRBV6-1	TRBJ1-5	NA
CASSEAWEPAYEQYF	TGTGCCAGCAGTGAAGCGTGGGAGCCCGCTTACGAGCAGTACTTC	NA	TRBV6-1	TRBJ2-7	NA
CATSRDLNPNTEAFF	TGTGCCACCAGCAGAGATCTTAATCCGAACACTGAAGCTTTCTTT	NA	TRBV15	TRBJ1-1	NA
CASVQTGNNEKLFF	TGTGCCAGCGTTCAGACAGGAAATAATGAAAAACTGTTTTTT	NA	TRBV7-9	TRBJ1-4	NA
CASSRLNMNTEAFF	TGTGCCAGCAGCCGCCTAAATATGAACACTGAAGCTTTCTTT	NA	TRBV7-8	TRBJ1-1	NA
CASSRFPGISGNTIYF	TGTGCCAGCAGCCGCTTTCCAGGGATCTCTGGAAACACCATATATTTT	NA	TRBV7-6	TRBJ1-3	NA